This TCR beta chain was documented in a study of blood T cell repertoires in COVID-19. About the study: Samples representing acute and convalescent COVID-19 were sourced from the United States, Italy and Spain. Sample material is recorded as cDNA or gDNA derived from T cells, B-cell-depleted T cells, or PBMCs.

Germline V gene data show CDR1 as MNHEY and CDR2 as SMNVEV (reference sequence). This CDR3 comprises 17 residues. Unmatched junction bases numbered 11, after V lost 3 bases and J lost 4 bases. How the authors handled the data: The authors estimated nucleated cell counts from reference gene primer amplification. Method: immunoSEQ multiplex PCR; TCRdb's copy keeps in-frame clones and lacks some. The DNA was the basis for D and trimming; V, J and clone size are from that table. This sample has about 200,000 clones, with 85% to 90% found just once. This receptor was obtained from a man aged 50-60 years with acute or convalescent COVID-19. Input material: peripheral blood. V usage is TRBV27 and J usage is TRBJ2-2; 7 bases agree with TRBD1. CDR3 protein: CASSFLAGWDSTGELFF. CDR3 sequence (DNA): TGTGCCAGCAGTTTTCTTGCGGGCTGGGACAGCACCGGGGAGCTGTTTTTT.